This T cell receptor beta chain was retrieved from a study of PD-L1 blockade in urothelial cancer. Some clones are missing from TCRdb's copy, which holds only in-frame ones; the method was immunoSEQ multiplex PCR. The table records roughly 130,000 clones, less than 85% of them present only once. Indicated time point: pretreatment peripheral blood. The TCR was taken from a man aged 50 to 60 with urothelial cancer. The specimen comprised PBMCs, sampled around atezolizumab (anti-PD-L1) treatment.

This chain's CDR3 is CASSLGLPSGTDTQYF. For the CDR3, the DNA is TGTGCCAGCAGCCTTGGACTTCCCTCCGGCACAGATACGCAGTATTTT. The chain couples TRBV13 to TRBJ2-3, with D possibly being TRBD2 (5 bases). The V gene lost 5 bases and the J gene lost 1 base, with 16 bases spanning the gap. This CDR3 comprises 16 residues. Germline V gene lookup returns CDR1 PRHDT and CDR2 FYEKMQ (reference sequence).